These T cell receptor beta chains were read from a single sample in a study of molecular identifiers for immune sequencing clone quantification. TCRdb used MiXCR to reprocess the PCR reads, holding one entry per CDR3 protein. This repertoire shows just under 650,000 distinct CDR3 sequences, just under 20% found once; its top ten account for 0.85%. The specimen was naive CD8+ T cells from blood, with Jurkat cell RNA spiked in. These receptors came from a human donor in good health. Some libraries in this study had Jurkat cell RNA spiked in. The CDR3 runs from the conserved cysteine through the conserved F or W. Each record gives: D gene, V gene, clone size, J gene, CDR3 protein. A D gene is named only where the DNA matches it firmly. Where a row states a size, it is once, few, many or the class of an expanded clone; other rows omit it.

TRBD2	TRBV6-5	NA	TRBJ2-7	CASRARGGVPDEQYF
NA	TRBV12-3/TRBV12-4	many	TRBJ1-1	CASSPGTEAFF
TRBD1	TRBV28	few	TRBJ1-6	CASSLPGYRGSSPLHF
NA	TRBV6-2/TRBV6-3	many	TRBJ1-1	CASSIPGYAFF
NA	TRBV7-3	many	TRBJ2-1	CASSLEDGYNEQFF
NA	TRBV3-1	NA	TRBJ2-7	CASSPTFALGYEQYF
NA	TRBV5-5	few	TRBJ1-1	CASSPPGPGTEAFF
TRBD2	TRBV12-5	few	TRBJ2-7	CASGFPQLAGDMYEQYF
TRBD1	TRBV7-9	many	TRBJ1-2	CASSLGGQVDGYTF
NA	TRBV7-5	NA	TRBJ2-7	CISVPEALLSYEQYF
NA	TRBV19	many	TRBJ1-2	CASRTGTREGANYGYTF
NA	TRBV30	many	TRBJ2-1	CAWTYTSSYNEQFF
NA	TRBV6-5	NA	TRBJ1-5	CASSPTPCWSQHF
NA	TRBV7-9	once	NA	CASSGGVRTNTQHF
NA	TRBV3-1	NA	TRBJ1-1	CVSSQDAANTEAFF
NA	TRBV7-9	NA	TRBJ2-5	CASSLGLGEETRYF
NA	TRBV5-4	many	TRBJ1-1	CASSPTGSQAFF
NA	TRBV5-4	many	TRBJ2-7	CASSPDRLSYEQYF
NA	TRBV10-3	many	TRBJ2-5	CAISEYGGQETQYF
NA	TRBV7-9	many	TRBJ1-5	CASSLVLNNQPQHF
TRBD2	TRBV10-1	NA	TRBJ2-7	CASSEGTTSEQYF
NA	TRBV28	NA	TRBJ2-1	CASSVLFSSYNEQFF
NA	TRBV4-2	many	TRBJ1-5	CASSQDSGGLGNQPQHF
NA	TRBV13	NA	TRBJ1-4	CASSPAGNNEKLFF
TRBD2	TRBV7-9	many	TRBJ2-1	CASSRTSGRNEQFF
TRBD1	TRBV2	many	TRBJ1-1	CASSPLGTVNTEAFF
NA	TRBV27	NA	TRBJ2-7	CASSSLGPAYEQYF
NA	TRBV11-2	NA	TRBJ1-2	CASSLDRWANYGYTF
NA	TRBV27	many	TRBJ1-1	CASSFVAGMNTEAFF
NA	TRBV6-2/TRBV6-3	many	TRBJ2-5	CASSKGMRWTEETQYF
NA	TRBV7-9	NA	TRBJ2-7	CARSSHGHEQYF
NA	TRBV7-9	many	TRBJ2-3	CASSWDSTDTQYF
NA	TRBV5-4	many	TRBJ1-4	CASSFQGGEKLFF